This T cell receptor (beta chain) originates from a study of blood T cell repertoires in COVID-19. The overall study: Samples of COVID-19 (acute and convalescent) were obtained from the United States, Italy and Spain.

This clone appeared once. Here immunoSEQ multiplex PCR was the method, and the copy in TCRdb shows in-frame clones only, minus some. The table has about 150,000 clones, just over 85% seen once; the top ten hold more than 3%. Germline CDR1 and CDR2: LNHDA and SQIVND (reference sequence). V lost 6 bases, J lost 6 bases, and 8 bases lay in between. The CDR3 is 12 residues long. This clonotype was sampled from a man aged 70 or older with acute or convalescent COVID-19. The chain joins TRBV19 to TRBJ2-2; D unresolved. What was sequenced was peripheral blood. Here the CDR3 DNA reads TGTGCCAGTAGCATATATGCCGGGGAGCTGTTTTTT. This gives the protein CASSIYAGELFF.